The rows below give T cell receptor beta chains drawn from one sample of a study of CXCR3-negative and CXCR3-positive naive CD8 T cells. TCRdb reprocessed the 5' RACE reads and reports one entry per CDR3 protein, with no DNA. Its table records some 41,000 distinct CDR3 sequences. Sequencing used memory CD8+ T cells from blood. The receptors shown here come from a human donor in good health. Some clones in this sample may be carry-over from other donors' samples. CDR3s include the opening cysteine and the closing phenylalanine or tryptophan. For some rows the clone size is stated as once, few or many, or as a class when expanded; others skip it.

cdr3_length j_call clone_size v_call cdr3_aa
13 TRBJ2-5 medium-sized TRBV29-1 CSVEEGGGETQYF
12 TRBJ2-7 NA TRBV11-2 CASSFISYEQYF
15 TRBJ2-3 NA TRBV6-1 CASSSPETYTDTQYF
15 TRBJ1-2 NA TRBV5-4 CASSGAQGLNYGYTF
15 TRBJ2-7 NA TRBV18 CASSPLPGTAYEQYF
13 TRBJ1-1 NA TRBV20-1 CSASSGSDTEAFF
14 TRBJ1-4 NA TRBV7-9 CASSPGTQEEKLFF
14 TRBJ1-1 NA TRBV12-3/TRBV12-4 CASRSGQANTEAFF
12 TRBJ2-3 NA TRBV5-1 CASNRVSDTQYF
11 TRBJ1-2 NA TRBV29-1 CSVVLEAGYTF
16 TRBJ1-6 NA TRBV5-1 CASSVRDRAYNSPLHF
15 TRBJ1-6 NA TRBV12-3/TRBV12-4 CASSWIRDLGSPLHF
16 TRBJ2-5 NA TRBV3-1 CASSQVPDGHVETQYF
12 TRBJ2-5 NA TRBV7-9 CASSWVQETQYF
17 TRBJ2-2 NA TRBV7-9 CASSLVPGQGDSGELFF
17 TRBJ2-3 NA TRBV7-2 CASSLMYPAGSTDTQYF
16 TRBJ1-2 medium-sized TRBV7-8 CASTPSGGGYYYGYTF
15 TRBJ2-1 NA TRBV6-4 CASSDGTSGGNEQFF
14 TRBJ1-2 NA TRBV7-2 CASSLLDSYHGYTF
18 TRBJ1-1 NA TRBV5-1 CASSPDPRTGSLNTEAFF
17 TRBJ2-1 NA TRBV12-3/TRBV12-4 CASSHRGQGAAYNEQFF
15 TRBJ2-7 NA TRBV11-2 CASSLAGQGIYEQYF
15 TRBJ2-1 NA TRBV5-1 CASSLRIAAYNEQFF
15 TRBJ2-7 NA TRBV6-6 CASSYRTAAAYEQYF
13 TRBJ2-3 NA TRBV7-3 CASSWGYTDTQYF
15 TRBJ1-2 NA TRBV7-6 CASSLAPDGPDGYTF
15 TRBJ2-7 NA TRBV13 CASSLPTSGTYEQYF